These 5 T cell receptor beta chains came from one sample sequenced in a study of blood T cells in healthy people across ages. Next came a second PCR, run for about 6 to 11 cycles, which used a sample-barcoded 5' primer along with a J-beta primer mix. TCRdb re-called the 5' RACE reads through MiXCR, storing one row per CDR3 protein. The repertoire has 700,000 to 900,000 distinct CDR3 sequences, 53% of them found once; the top ten carry approximately 40%. Sequencing used blood. The receptors stem from an elderly man in good health.

Points on this clonotype: Its ends do not fully match the called genes, so a read error is possible. The rearrangement links TRBV12-3 or TRBV12-4 to TRBJ1-2; 9 nucleotides align to TRBD1. The CDR3 runs to 16 residues. CDR3 loop: CACSHGTGRGGYGYTF. The CDR3 DNA sequence: TGTGCCTGCAGTCACGGGACAGGGCGGGGCGGCTATGGCTACACCTTC.

This clonotype has just a few counts. CDR3 sequence reads: CASGSPGYGYNEQFF. The CDR3, as DNA: TGTGCCAGCGGTTCCCCGGGATACGGTTACAATGAGCAGTTCTTC. V usage is TRBV25-1 and J usage is TRBJ2-1, with D tentatively TRBD2 (5 bases). The V gene's germline CDR1 is MGHDK and CDR2 SYGVNS. The V and J ends lost 8 bases and 4 bases respectively, with 18 bases between them. CDR3 length: 15 amino acids. Together with reference TRBV25-1 and TRBJ2-1, the CDR3 gives the full variable domain: EADIYQTPRYLVIGTGKKITLECSQTMGHDKMYWYQQDPGMELHLIHYSYGVNSTEKGDLSSESTVSRIRTEHFPLTLESARPSHTSQYLCASGSPGYGYNEQFFGPGTRLTVL.

This clonotype was found a few times. The V and J genes are TRBV12-3 or TRBV12-4 and TRBJ2-7, with 8 bases aligning to TRBD1. CDR3 length: 14 amino acids. V gave up 6 bases and J gave up 7 bases; unmatched junction bases: 11. The CDR3 reads CASSVRTGIGEQYF. DNA for the CDR3: TGTGCCAGCAGCGTACGGACAGGGATCGGGGAGCAGTACTTC.

The CDR3 sequence is CASSAGTDPTLAKNIQYF. CDR3 DNA: TGCGCCAGCAGCGCCGGGACGGATCCTACCCTAGCCAAAAACATTCAGTACTTC. V and J are TRBV5-1 and TRBJ2-4, with D tentatively TRBD1 or TRBD2 (5 bases each). V lost 4 bases to trimming and J lost 0 bases, with 20 bases between them. Germline CDR1 SGHRS, CDR2 YFSETQ. The CDR3 runs to 18 residues.

The chain is built from TRBV2 and TRBJ1-6, with D possibly being TRBD1 (5 bases). Germline V gene data show CDR1 as SNHLY and CDR2 as FYNNEI. Trimming pared 7 bases from V and 10 bases from J, leaving 20 bases between. This CDR3 has 15 residues. The CDR3 DNA reads as TGTGCCAGCAACATCGCCCAGGGAGGCGGATCACCCCTCCACTTT. This codes for CASNIAQGGGSPLHF.